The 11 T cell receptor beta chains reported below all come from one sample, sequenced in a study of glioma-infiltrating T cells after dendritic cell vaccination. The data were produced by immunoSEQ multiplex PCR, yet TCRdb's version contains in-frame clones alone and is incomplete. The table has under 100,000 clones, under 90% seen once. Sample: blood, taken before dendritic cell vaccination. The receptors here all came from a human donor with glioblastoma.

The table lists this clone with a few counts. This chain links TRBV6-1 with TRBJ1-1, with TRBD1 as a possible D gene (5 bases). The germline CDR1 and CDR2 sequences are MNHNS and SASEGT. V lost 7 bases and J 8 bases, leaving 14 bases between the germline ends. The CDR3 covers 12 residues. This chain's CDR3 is CASNDYRQEAFF. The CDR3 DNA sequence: TGTGCCAGCAATGATTATCGACAGGAAGCTTTCTTT.

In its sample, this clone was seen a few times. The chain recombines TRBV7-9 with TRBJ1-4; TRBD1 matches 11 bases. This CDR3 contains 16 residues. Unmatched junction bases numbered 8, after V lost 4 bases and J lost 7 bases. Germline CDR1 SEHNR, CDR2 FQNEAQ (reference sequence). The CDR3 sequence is CASSYRGQGEVEKLFF. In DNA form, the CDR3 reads TGTGCCAGCAGCTACAGGGGACAGGGGGAAGTTGAAAAACTGTTTTTT.

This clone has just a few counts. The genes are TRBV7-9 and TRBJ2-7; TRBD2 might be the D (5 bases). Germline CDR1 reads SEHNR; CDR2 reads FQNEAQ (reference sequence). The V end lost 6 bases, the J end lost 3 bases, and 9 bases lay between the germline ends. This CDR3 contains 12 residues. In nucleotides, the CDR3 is TGTGCCAGCAGTTCCGGGAACTACGAGCAGTACTTC. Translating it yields CASSSGNYEQYF.

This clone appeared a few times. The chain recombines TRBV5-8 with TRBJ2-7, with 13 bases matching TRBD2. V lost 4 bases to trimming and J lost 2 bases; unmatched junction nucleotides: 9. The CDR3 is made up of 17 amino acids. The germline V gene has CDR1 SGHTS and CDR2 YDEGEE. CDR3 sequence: CASSPGLAGASTYEQYF. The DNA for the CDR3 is TGTGCCAGCAGCCCAGGACTAGCGGGGGCATCAACCTACGAGCAGTACTTC.

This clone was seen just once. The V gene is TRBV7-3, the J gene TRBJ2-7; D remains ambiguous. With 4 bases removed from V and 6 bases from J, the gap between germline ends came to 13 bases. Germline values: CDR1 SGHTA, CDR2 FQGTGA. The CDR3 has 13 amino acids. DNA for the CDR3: TGTGCCAGCAGCTCCCCCCCGTCACTCGAGCAGTACTTC. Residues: CASSSPPSLEQYF.

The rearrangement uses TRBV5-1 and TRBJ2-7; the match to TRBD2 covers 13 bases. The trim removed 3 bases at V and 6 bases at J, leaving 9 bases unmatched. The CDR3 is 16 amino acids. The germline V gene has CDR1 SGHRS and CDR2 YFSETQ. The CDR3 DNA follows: TGCGCCAGCAGCTCAGGAACTAGCGGGAGGGCGGGCGAGCAGTACTTC. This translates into CASSSGTSGRAGEQYF.

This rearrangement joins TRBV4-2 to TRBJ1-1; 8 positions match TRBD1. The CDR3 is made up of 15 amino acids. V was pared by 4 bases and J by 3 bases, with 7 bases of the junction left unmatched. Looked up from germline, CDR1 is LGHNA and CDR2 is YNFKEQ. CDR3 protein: CASSPRGLSDTEAFF. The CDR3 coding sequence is TGTGCCAGCAGCCCCAGGGGGCTCTCGGACACTGAAGCTTTCTTT.

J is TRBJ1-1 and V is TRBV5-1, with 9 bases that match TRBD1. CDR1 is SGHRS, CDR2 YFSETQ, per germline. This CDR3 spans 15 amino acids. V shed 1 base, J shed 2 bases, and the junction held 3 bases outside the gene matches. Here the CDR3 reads CASSLYRGPNTEAFF. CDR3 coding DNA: TGCGCCAGCAGCTTGTACAGGGGGCCTAACACTGAAGCTTTCTTT. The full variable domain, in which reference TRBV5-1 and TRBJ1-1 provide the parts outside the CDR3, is KAGVTQTPRYLIKTRGQQVTLSCSPISGHRSVSWYQQTPGQGLQFLFEYFSETQRNKGNFPGRFSGRQFSNSRSEMNVSTLELGDSALYLCASSLYRGPNTEAFFGQGTRLTVV.

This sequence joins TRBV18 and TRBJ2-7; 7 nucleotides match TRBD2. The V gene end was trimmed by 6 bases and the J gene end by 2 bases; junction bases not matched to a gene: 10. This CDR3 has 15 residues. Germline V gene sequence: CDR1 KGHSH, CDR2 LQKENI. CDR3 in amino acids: CASSPKSGITYEQYF. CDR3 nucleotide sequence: TGTGCCAGCTCCCCCAAAAGCGGGATAACCTACGAGCAGTACTTC.

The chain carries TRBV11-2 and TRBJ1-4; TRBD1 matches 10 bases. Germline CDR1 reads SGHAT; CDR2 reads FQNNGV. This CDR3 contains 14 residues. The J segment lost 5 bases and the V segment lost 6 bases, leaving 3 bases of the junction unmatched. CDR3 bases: TGTGCCAGCAGGTGGACAGGGGGAAATGAAAAACTGTTTTTT. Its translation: CASRWTGGNEKLFF.

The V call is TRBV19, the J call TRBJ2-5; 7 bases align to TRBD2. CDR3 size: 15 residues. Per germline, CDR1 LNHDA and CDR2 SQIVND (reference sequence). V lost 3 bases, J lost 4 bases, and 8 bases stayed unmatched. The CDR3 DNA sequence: TGTGCCAGTAGTATTTTTCGAGGGAGGGGAGAGACCCAGTACTTC. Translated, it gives CASSIFRGRGETQYF.